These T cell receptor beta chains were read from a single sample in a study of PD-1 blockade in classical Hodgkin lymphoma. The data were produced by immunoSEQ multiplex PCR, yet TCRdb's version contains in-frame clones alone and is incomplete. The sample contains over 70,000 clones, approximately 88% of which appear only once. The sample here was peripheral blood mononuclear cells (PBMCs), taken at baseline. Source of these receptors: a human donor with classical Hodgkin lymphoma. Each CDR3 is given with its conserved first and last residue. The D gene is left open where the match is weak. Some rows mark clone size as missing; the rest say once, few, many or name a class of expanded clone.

CASSFGTANTEAFF TGCGCCAGCAGCTTCGGGACAGCGAACACTGAAGCTTTCTTT TRBJ1-1 TRBD1 TRBV5-1 .
CASSSTGRNGYTF TGTGCCAGCAGTTCAACAGGGAGGAATGGCTACACCTTC TRBJ1-2 . TRBV6-5 .
CASRIRQENTEAFF TGCGCCAGCAGGATTCGACAGGAGAACACTGAAGCTTTCTTT TRBJ1-1 . TRBV4-1 .
CASSEVGIEHSTDTQYF TGTGCCAGCAGTGAGGTGGGGATAGAGCATAGCACAGATACGCAGTATTTT TRBJ2-3 . TRBV6-1 .
CSVVANTEAFF TGCAGCGTTGTGGCGAACACTGAAGCTTTCTTT TRBJ1-1 . TRBV29-1 .
CASRPGGGWTGELFF TGTGCCAGCAGGCCCGGCGGGGGTTGGACCGGGGAGCTGTTTTTT TRBJ2-2 TRBD2 TRBV11-2 .
CASRFRITGELFF TGTGCCAGCAGATTCAGGATCACCGGGGAGCTGTTTTTT TRBJ2-2 . TRBV6-6 .
CASSLGLYYEQYF TGTGCCAGCAGCTTAGGACTATACTACGAGCAGTACTTC TRBJ2-7 . TRBV7-9 .
CATSGERTGRSNEQFF TGTGCCACCAGCGGCGAACGGACAGGGAGGAGCAATGAGCAGTTCTTC TRBJ2-1 TRBD1 TRBV15 .
CASSSRTGGLQPQHF TGTGCCAGCAGTTCGAGGACAGGGGGCCTTCAGCCCCAGCATTTT TRBJ1-5 TRBD1 TRBV28 .
CASSTLGLAGRNEQFF TGTGCCAGTAGTACCCTCGGCCTGGCAGGGAGGAATGAGCAGTTCTTC TRBJ2-1 . TRBV19 .
CASSLLAGVTDTQYF TGTGCCAGCAGCTTACTAGCGGGAGTTACAGATACGCAGTATTTT TRBJ2-3 TRBD2 TRBV11-2 .
CASSLSGAPEFTDTQYF TGCGCCAGCAGCTTATCTGGGGCGCCCGAGTTCACAGATACGCAGTATTTT TRBJ2-3 . TRBV5-1 .
CASSLTGTGAYEQYF TGTGCCAGCAGCTTGACCGGGACAGGGGCCTACGAGCAGTACTTC TRBJ2-7 TRBD1 TRBV7-6 .
CASRVMTSANEQFF TGCGCCAGCAGGGTAATGACTAGCGCGAATGAGCAGTTCTTC TRBJ2-1 TRBD2 TRBV5-1 .
CASSQGVPGVNGNTIYF TGCGCCAGCAGCCAAGGTGTGCCAGGGGTTAATGGAAACACCATATATTTT TRBJ1-3 . TRBV4-3 .
CASSLLGALGEKLFF TGTGCCAGCAGTTTATTGGGGGCATTGGGTGAAAAACTGTTTTTT TRBJ1-4 . TRBV27 .
CASSYSKGSGYEQYF TGTGCCAGCAGTTACTCGAAGGGGTCCGGCTACGAGCAGTACTTC TRBJ2-7 . TRBV6-5 .
CASSIAETQYF TGTGCCAGTAGTATAGCAGAGACCCAGTACTTC TRBJ2-5 . TRBV19 .
CASSEGSNQPQHF TGTGCCAGCAGCGAAGGTAGCAATCAGCCCCAGCATTTT TRBJ1-5 . TRBV7-2 .
CAKRGTEAFF TGTGCCAAACGGGGCACTGAAGCTTTCTTT TRBJ1-1 . TRBV2 .
CASSLERQGNYGYTF TGTGCCAGCAGTTTAGAGAGGCAGGGTAACTATGGCTACACCTTC TRBJ1-2 . TRBV6-5 .
CASSLGLKTQYF TGTGCCAGCAGCCTCGGTTTAAAGACCCAGTACTTC TRBJ2-5 . TRBV13 .
CASSQEALGTGSPYGYTF TGTGCCAGCAGCCAAGAGGCGCTCGGGACAGGGAGCCCATATGGCTACACCTTC TRBJ1-2 TRBD1 TRBV4-2 many
CSVELGAGRKGYTF TGCAGCGTTGAGTTAGGGGCAGGGAGAAAGGGCTACACCTTC TRBJ1-2 . TRBV29-1 .
CASMGNTEAFF TGTGCCAGCATGGGAAACACTGAAGCTTTCTTT TRBJ1-1 . TRBV19 .
CASSLGSGGTYSYEQYF TGTGCCAGCAGCTTAGGTTCAGGCGGGACCTACTCCTACGAGCAGTACTTC TRBJ2-7 . TRBV11-2 .
CAIRGTDSYEQYF TGTGCCATCAGGGGTACCGATTCCTACGAGCAGTACTTC TRBJ2-7 . TRBV10-3 .
CASTSGIQETQYF TGTGCCAGCACCTCTGGCATCCAAGAGACCCAGTACTTC TRBJ2-5 . TRBV5-6 .
CASSFHRGTEAFF TGCGCCAGCAGCTTTCACAGGGGCACTGAAGCTTTCTTT TRBJ1-1 TRBD1 TRBV5-1 .
CASSVATAGNTIYF TGTGCCAGCAGCGTAGCTACAGCTGGAAACACCATATATTTT TRBJ1-3 . TRBV9 .
CASSFGQAPTNEKLFF TGTGCCAGCAGCTTCGGACAGGCCCCAACTAATGAAAAACTGTTTTTT TRBJ1-4 TRBD1 TRBV11-2 .
CASSNHRASGSPYEQYF TGTGCCAGTAGTAACCACCGGGCTAGCGGGAGTCCCTACGAGCAGTACTTC TRBJ2-7 TRBD2 TRBV19 .
CASRTGWTEAFF TGTGCCAGCCGTACAGGGTGGACTGAAGCTTTCTTT TRBJ1-1 . TRBV28 .
CSVVMSGMLSGANVLTF TGCAGCGTTGTTATGTCAGGGATGTTGTCTGGGGCCAACGTCCTGACTTTC TRBJ2-6 . TRBV29-1 once
CASSLGGSYNEQFF TGTGCCAGCAGTTTGGGGGGCTCCTACAATGAGCAGTTCTTC TRBJ2-1 . TRBV27 .
CASSESWLAGGDETQYF TGTGCCAGCAGTGAATCATGGCTAGCGGGAGGTGATGAGACCCAGTACTTC TRBJ2-5 TRBD2 TRBV2 .
CASSHADRVYGYTF TGCGCCAGCAGCCATGCCGACAGGGTGTATGGCTACACCTTC TRBJ1-2 TRBD1 TRBV4-1 .
CASRPGRTNEKLFF TGTGCCAGCAGGCCAGGGAGGACTAATGAAAAACTGTTTTTT TRBJ1-4 . TRBV5-4 .
CASSQEGPSYEQYF TGCGCCAGCAGCCAAGAAGGACCCTCCTACGAGCAGTACTTC TRBJ2-7 . TRBV4-1 .
CASSPQVYRGAEQYF TGCGCCAGCAGCCCTCAAGTCTACAGGGGAGCCGAGCAGTACTTC TRBJ2-7 TRBD1 TRBV4-3 .
CASSFGFASYEQYF TGTGCCAGCAGCTTTGGCTTCGCGAGCTACGAGCAGTACTTC TRBJ2-7 . TRBV11-2 .
CASSLQGGPNYGYTF TGTGCCAGCAGCCTCCAGGGGGGGCCTAACTATGGCTACACCTTC TRBJ1-2 TRBD1 TRBV7-2 .
CASRREGGYEQYF TGTGCCAGCAGGAGGGAGGGAGGCTACGAGCAGTACTTC TRBJ2-7 TRBD2 TRBV6-1 .